The 11 T cell receptor beta chains below were found in one sample sequenced in a study of graft-versus-host responses after intestinal transplantation. Produced via immunoSEQ multiplex PCR; TCRdb's table is partial and in-frame only. The sample gives 75,000 to 90,000 clones, 70% to 90% of which show up once; 0.34% is in the top ten. No antigens are known for them. The starting material was unstimulated CD4+ T cells sorted from spleen or lymph node cells, obtained before intestinal transplant. These receptors all stem from a human donor who received an intestinal transplant.

The table lists this clone with a count of one. V is TRBV6-1 and J is TRBJ1-2; unclear D gene. Germline CDR1 is MNHNS and CDR2 is SASEGT. The CDR3 has 15 amino acids. V was trimmed by 5 bases and J by 6 bases, leaving 19 bases between them. The CDR3 loop is CASSPSPGDTNGYTF. CDR3 in DNA: TGTGCCAGCAGTCCCTCCCCAGGCGACACGAATGGCTACACCTTC.

This clone was seen a single time. J is TRBJ2-1 and V is TRBV6-5; 11 bases are shared with TRBD1. CDR1 MNHEY and CDR2 SVGAGI come from the germline V gene. Losses at the gene ends were 4 bases for V and 7 bases for J; bases not matched to a gene: 9. The CDR3 spans 16 residues. CDR3 DNA: TGTGCCAGCAGTTCCTCAACCGGGACAGGGGGGAATGAGCAGTTCTTC. As protein: CASSSSTGTGGNEQFF.

As concerns this clone: This same CDR3 is encoded by further DNA sequences in the sample. The rearrangement joins TRBV28 to TRBJ2-7; D perhaps matches TRBD1 (5 bases). This CDR3 comprises 12 residues. Trimming stripped 6 bases from V and 3 bases from J, with 9 bases between. Per the germline V gene, CDR1 is MDHEN and CDR2 is SYDVKM. The CDR3 reads CASSLQGYEQYF. The CDR3, as DNA: TGTGCCAGCAGCCTCCAGGGCTACGAGCAGTACTTC.

The genes are TRBV28 and TRBJ1-1; D remains ambiguous. Per the germline V gene, CDR1 is MDHEN and CDR2 is SYDVKM. There are 11 residues in the CDR3. The V end was cut by 5 bases, the J end by 9 bases, with 10 bases between. CDR3 region: CASSPGLQAFF. In nucleotides, the CDR3 is TGTGCCAGCAGTCCCGGGTTACAAGCTTTCTTT.

This chain links TRBV19 with TRBJ1-1; tentative D call: TRBD1 (6 bases). V was pared by 5 bases and J by 0 bases, with 19 bases between. There are 17 residues in the CDR3. CDR1 and CDR2 (germline): LNHDA, SQIVND (reference sequence). CDR3 amino acids: CASSPHVGADMNTEAFF. DNA of the CDR3: TGTGCCAGTAGTCCCCATGTGGGGGCGGACATGAACACTGAAGCTTTCTTT.

The chain combines TRBV28 with TRBJ1-5; TRBD1 might be the D (6 bases). The CDR3 is 18 residues long. Per the germline V gene, CDR1 is MDHEN and CDR2 is SYDVKM. V shed 3 bases and J shed 2 bases, with 20 bases lying between them. The CDR3 DNA follows: TGTGCCAGCAGTTTGCCCACAGGGACGAGGTGGGGCAATCAGCCCCAGCATTTT. It translates to CASSLPTGTRWGNQPQHF.

The J gene is TRBJ1-4, the V gene TRBV27; tentative D call: TRBD1 (6 bases). This CDR3 is 17 amino acids long. Trimming removed 3 bases from V and 8 bases from J, with 22 bases in between. Germline V gene lookup returns CDR1 MNHEY and CDR2 SMNVEV (reference sequence). CDR3 in DNA: TGTGCCAGCAGTTTCTACTTCCCGGGAAAGAGGGGGGAAAAACTGTTTTTT. This encodes CASSFYFPGKRGEKLFF.

Remarks on this clone: Different DNA sequences within this sample yield the same CDR3. V gene TRBV10-2 combines with J gene TRBJ1-2, with TRBD1 matching 7 bases. CDR1 is WSHSY and CDR2 is SAAADI in the germline V gene. V lost 3 bases, J lost 2 bases, and 3 bases stayed unmatched. The CDR3 is made up of 14 amino acids. The CDR3 DNA sequence: TGCGCCAGCAGTGAAACAGGGGCCAACTATGGCTACACCTTC. Its protein is CASSETGANYGYTF.

The J gene is TRBJ2-7, the V gene TRBV28, with TRBD2 as a possible D gene (7 bases). Trimming stripped 2 bases from V and 12 bases from J, with 14 bases between. The germline V gene has CDR1 MDHEN and CDR2 SYDVKM. CDR3 length equals 12 residues. CDR3 sequence (DNA): TGTGCCAGCAGTTTACCCCAGGGGAGGGGGTACTTC. Its protein is CASSLPQGRGYF.

This clone came up a few times. The chain is built from TRBV29-1 and TRBJ1-2; no clear D gene. V lost 3 bases and J 1 base, leaving 12 bases between the germline ends. CDR3 length equals 14 residues. From germline, CDR1 is SQVTM and CDR2 ANQGSEA. CDR3 DNA: TGCAGCGTTGAGGGAAACGGACTTAACTATGGCTACACCTTC. It translates to CSVEGNGLNYGYTF.

The chain links TRBV18 to TRBJ2-2, with unresolved D. The length of the CDR3 is 13 residues. Germline CDR1 KGHSH, CDR2 LQKENI. Trimming took 2 bases from V and 5 from J, leaving 6 bases between them. The CDR3 sequence: CASSPMRTGELFF. The CDR3 coding sequence is TGTGCCAGCTCACCAATGCGAACCGGGGAGCTGTTTTTT.